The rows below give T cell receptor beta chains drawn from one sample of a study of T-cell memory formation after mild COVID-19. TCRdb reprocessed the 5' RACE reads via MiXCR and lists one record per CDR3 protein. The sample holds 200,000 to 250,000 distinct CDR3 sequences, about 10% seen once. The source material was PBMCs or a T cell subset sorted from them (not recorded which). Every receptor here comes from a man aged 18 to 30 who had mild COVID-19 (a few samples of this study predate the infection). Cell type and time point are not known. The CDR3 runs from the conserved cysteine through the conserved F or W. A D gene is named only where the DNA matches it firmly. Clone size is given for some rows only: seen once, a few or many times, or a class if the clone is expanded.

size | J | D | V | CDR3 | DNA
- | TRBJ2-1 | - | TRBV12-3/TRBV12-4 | CASCVSAYRNEQFF | TGTGCCAGCTGTGTATCGGCTTATAGAAATGAGCAGTTCTTC
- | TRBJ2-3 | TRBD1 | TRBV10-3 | CDISVGTGSDTQYF | TGTGACATCAGTGTAGGGACAGGGTCAGATACGCAGTATTTT
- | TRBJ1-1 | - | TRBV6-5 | CASSYATEAFF | TGTGCCAGCAGTTATGCCACTGAAGCTTTCTTT
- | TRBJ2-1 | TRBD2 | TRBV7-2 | CASSPGDGGSSSYNEQFF | TGTGCCAGCAGCCCCGGTGACGGGGGGTCCTCCTCCTACAATGAGCAGTTCTTC
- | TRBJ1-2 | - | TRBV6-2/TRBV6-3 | CASRFLDTSSYGYTF | TGTGCCAGCCGATTCCTCGACACTTCAAGCTATGGCTACACCTTC
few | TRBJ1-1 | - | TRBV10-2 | CASSEWTFEAFF | TGCGCCAGCAGTGAGTGGACATTTGAAGCTTTCTTT
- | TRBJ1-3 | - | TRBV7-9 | CATRDSGNTIYF | TGTGCCACCCGGGACTCTGGAAACACCATATATTTT
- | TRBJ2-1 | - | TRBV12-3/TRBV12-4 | CASSLSEWAEQFF | TGTGCCAGCAGTTTATCGGAGTGGGCTGAGCAGTTCTTC
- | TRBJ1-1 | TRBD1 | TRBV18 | CASSHLTGTGVIEDFF | TGTGCCAGCTCACACCTGACGGGGACAGGGGTCATTGAGGATTTCTTT
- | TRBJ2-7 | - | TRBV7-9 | CASKGGHSYEQYF | TGTGCCAGCAAGGGGGGGCACTCCTACGAGCAGTACTTC
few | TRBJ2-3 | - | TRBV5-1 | CASSTYRRGERSSTDTQYF | TGCGCCAGCAGCACCTACCGGAGAGGAGAGAGGTCTAGCACAGATACGCAGTATTTT
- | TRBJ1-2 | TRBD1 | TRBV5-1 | CASSSNPTGAGDYGYTF | TGCGCCAGCAGCTCCAACCCCACAGGGGCGGGAGACTATGGCTACACCTTC
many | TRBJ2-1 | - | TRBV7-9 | CASSPGFNEQFF | TGTGCCAGCAGCCCGGGGTTCAATGAGCAGTTCTTC